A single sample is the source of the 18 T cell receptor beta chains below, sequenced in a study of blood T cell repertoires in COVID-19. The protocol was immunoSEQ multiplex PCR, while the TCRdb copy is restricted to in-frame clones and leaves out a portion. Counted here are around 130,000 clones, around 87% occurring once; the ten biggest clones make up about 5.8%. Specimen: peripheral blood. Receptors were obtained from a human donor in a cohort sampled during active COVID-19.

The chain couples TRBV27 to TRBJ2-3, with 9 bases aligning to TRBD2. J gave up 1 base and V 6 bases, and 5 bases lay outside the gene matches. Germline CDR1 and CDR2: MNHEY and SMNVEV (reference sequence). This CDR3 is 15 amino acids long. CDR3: CASRYKRGGTDTQYF. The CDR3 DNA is TGTGCCAGCAGATATAAGCGGGGGGGCACAGATACGCAGTATTTT.

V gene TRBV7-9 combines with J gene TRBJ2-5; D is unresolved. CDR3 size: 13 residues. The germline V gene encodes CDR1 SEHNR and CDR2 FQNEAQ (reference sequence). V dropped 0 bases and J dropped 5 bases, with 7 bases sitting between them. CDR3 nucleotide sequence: TGTGCCAGCAGCTTAGCGGGCAGGGAGACCCAGTACTTC. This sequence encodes CASSLAGRETQYF.

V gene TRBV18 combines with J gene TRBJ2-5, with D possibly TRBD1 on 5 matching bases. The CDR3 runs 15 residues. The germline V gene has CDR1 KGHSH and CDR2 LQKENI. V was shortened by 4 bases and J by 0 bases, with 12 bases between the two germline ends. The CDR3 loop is CASSHPTANQETQYF. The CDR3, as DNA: TGTGCCAGCTCACACCCGACAGCCAACCAAGAGACCCAGTACTTC.

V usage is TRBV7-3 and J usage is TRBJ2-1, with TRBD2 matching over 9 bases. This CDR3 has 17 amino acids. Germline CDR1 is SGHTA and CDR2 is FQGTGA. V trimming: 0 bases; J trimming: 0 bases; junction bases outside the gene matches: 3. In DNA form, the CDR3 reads TGTGCCAGCAGCTTAACGACTAGCGGCAGCTCCTACAATGAGCAGTTCTTC. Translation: CASSLTTSGSSYNEQFF.

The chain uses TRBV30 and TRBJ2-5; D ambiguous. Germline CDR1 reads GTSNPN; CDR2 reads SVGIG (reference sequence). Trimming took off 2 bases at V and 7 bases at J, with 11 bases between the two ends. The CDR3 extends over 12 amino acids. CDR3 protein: CAWSTATGTQYF. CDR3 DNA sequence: TGTGCCTGGAGTACCGCGACGGGGACCCAGTACTTC.

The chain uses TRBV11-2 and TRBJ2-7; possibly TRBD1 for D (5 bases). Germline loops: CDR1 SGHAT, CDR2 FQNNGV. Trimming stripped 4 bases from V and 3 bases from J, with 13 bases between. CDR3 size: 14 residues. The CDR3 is CASSSAGNRYEQYF. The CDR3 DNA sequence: TGTGCCAGCAGCTCCGCAGGGAACCGCTACGAGCAGTACTTC.

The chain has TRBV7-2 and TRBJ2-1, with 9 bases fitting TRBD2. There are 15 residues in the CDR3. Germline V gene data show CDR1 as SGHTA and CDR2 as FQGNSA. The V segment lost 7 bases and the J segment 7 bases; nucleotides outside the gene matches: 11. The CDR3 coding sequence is TGTGCCAGCAATCGCGGGAGGGCCGTTGAGAATGAGCAGTTCTTC. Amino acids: CASNRGRAVENEQFF.

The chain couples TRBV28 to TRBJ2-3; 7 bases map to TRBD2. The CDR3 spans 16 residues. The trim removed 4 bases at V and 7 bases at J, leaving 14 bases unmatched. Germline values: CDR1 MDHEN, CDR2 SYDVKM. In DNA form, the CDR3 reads TGTGCCAGCAGTTGGCCGGGAGGAGGAATGGGTAATACGCAGTATTTT. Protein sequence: CASSWPGGGMGNTQYF. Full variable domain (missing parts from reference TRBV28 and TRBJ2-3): DVKVTQSSRYLVKRTGEKVFLECVQDMDHENMFWYRQDPGLGLRLIYFSYDVKMKEKGDIPEGYSVSREKKERFSLILESASTNQTSMYLCASSWPGGGMGNTQYFGPGTRLTVL.

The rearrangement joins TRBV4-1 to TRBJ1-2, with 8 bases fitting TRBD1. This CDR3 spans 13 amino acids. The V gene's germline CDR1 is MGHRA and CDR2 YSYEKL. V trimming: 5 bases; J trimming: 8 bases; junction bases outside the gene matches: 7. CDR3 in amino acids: CASSMQGAWGYTF. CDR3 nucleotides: TGCGCCAGCAGCATGCAGGGGGCCTGGGGCTACACCTTC.

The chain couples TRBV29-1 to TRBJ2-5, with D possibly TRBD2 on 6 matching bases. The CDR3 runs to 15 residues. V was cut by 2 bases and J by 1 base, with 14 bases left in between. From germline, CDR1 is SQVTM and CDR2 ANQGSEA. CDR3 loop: CSVEKWDSAQETQYF. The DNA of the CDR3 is TGCAGCGTTGAAAAATGGGACTCCGCCCAAGAGACCCAGTACTTC.

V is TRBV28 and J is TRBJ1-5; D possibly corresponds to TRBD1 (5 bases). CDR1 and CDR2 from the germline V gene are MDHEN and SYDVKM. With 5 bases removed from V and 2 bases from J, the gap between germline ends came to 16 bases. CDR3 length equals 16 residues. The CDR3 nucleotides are TGTGCCAGCAGTCCCCCGTGGGGCCGGGGCAATCAGCCCCAGCATTTT. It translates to CASSPPWGRGNQPQHF. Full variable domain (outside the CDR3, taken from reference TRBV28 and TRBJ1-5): DVKVTQSSRYLVKRTGEKVFLECVQDMDHENMFWYRQDPGLGLRLIYFSYDVKMKEKGDIPEGYSVSREKKERFSLILESASTNQTSMYLCASSPPWGRGNQPQHFGDGTRLSIL.

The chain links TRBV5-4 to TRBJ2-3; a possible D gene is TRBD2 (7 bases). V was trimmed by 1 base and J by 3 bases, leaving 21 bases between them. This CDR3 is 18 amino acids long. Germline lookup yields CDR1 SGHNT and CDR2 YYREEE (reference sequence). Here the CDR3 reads CASSLPEGVLAMTDTQYF. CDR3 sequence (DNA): TGTGCCAGCAGCTTGCCCGAGGGGGTACTAGCGATGACAGATACGCAGTATTTT. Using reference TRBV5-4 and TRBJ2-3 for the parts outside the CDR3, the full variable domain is ETGVTQSPTHLIKTRGQQVTLRCSSQSGHNTVSWYQQALGQGPQFIFQYYREEENGRGNFPPRFSGLQFPNYSSELNVNALELDDSALYLCASSLPEGVLAMTDTQYFGPGTRLTVL.

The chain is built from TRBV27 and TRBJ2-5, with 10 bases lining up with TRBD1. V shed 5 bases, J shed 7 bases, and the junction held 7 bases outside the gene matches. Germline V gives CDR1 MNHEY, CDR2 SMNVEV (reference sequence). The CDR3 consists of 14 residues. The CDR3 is CASSPDRGPRTQYF. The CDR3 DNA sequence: TGTGCCAGCAGTCCAGACAGGGGGCCGAGGACCCAGTACTTC.

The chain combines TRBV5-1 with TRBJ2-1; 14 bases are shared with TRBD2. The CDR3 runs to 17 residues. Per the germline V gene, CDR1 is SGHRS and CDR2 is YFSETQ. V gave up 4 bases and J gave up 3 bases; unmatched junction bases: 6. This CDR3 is CASSIGTSGRGYNEQFF. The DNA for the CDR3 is TGCGCCAGCAGCATAGGGACTAGCGGGAGAGGCTACAATGAGCAGTTCTTC.

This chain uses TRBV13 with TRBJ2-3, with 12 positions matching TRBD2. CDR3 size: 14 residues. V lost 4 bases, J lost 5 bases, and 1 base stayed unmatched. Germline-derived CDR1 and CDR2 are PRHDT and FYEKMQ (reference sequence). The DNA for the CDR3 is TGTGCCAGCAGCTCTAGCGGGGGGGGAGATACGCAGTATTTT. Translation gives CASSSSGGGDTQYF.

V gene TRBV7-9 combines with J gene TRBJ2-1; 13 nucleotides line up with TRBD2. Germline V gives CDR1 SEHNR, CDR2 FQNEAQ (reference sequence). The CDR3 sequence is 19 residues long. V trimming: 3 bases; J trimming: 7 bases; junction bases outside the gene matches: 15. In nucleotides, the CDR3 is TGTGCCAGCAGCTTTCCTTCCGGGACTAGCGGGACCGCGGGGAATGAGCAGTTCTTC. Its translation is CASSFPSGTSGTAGNEQFF.

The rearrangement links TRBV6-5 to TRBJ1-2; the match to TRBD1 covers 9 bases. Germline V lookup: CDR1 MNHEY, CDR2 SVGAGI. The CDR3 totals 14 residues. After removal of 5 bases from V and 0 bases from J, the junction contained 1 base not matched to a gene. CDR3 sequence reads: CASSRQGANYGYTF. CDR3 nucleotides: TGTGCCAGCAGTCGACAGGGGGCTAACTATGGCTACACCTTC.

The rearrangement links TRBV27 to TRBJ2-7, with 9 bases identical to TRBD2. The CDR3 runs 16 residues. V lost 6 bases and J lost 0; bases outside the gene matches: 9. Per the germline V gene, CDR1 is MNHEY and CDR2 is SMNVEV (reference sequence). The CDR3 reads CASSQIAGVPSYEQYF. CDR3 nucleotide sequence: TGTGCCAGCAGCCAAATAGCGGGGGTCCCCTCCTACGAGCAGTACTTC.